Listed below are T cell receptor beta chains from one sample, sequenced in a study of CD8 T cells in ankylosing spondylitis. MiXCR was run by TCRdb on the 5' RACE reads, yielding one entry per CDR3 protein. This sample has more than 30,000 distinct CDR3 sequences, with around 15% found just once. Sequencing used synovial fluid, either unsorted or a sorted T cell fraction (not recorded which). The source of these receptors is a male donor with ankylosing spondylitis. The CDR3 runs from the conserved cysteine through the conserved F or W. A D gene is named only where the DNA matches it firmly. Part of the rows lack a size; the others show once, few, many or a class for expanded clones.

v_call: TRBV20-1; j_call: TRBJ1-4; clone_size: -; d_call: TRBD1; cdr3_aa: CCARDIGGAGGREKLFF; cdr3_nt: TGCTGTGCTAGAGATATCGGAGGGGCAGGGGGTCGGGAAAAACTGTTTTTT
v_call: TRBV11-1; j_call: TRBJ2-1; clone_size: -; d_call: TRBD2; cdr3_aa: CASSWGLDNILTYNEQFF; cdr3_nt: TGTGCCAGCAGCTGGGGACTAGACAACATTCTGACCTACAATGAGCAGTTCTTC
v_call: TRBV5-1; j_call: TRBJ2-1; clone_size: few; d_call: -; cdr3_aa: CASSCCLRARINNEQFF; cdr3_nt: -
v_call: TRBV6-2/TRBV6-3; j_call: TRBJ2-1; clone_size: many; d_call: -; cdr3_aa: CASSWASSYNEQFF; cdr3_nt: TGTGCCAGCAGTTGGGCGAGCTCCTACAATGAGCAGTTCTTC
v_call: TRBV11-2; j_call: TRBJ2-7; clone_size: -; d_call: TRBD1; cdr3_aa: CASSPDRGWREQYF; cdr3_nt: TGTGCCAGCAGCCCGGACAGGGGATGGCGCGAGCAGTACTTC
v_call: TRBV7-2; j_call: TRBJ2-7; clone_size: few; d_call: -; cdr3_aa: CASSPRGGGSYEQYF; cdr3_nt: TGTGCCAGCAGCCCCCGTGGAGGGGGCTCCTACGAGCAGTACTTC
v_call: TRBV29-1; j_call: TRBJ1-1; clone_size: -; d_call: -; cdr3_aa: CSVRKSEGTEAFF; cdr3_nt: TGCAGCGTAAGAAAAAGCGAAGGCACTGAAGCTTTCTTT
v_call: TRBV12-5; j_call: TRBJ2-1; clone_size: -; d_call: TRBD1; cdr3_aa: CASALGQGSYNEQFF; cdr3_nt: TGTGCTAGTGCCCTGGGACAGGGTTCCTACAATGAGCAGTTCTTC
v_call: TRBV6-5; j_call: TRBJ2-7; clone_size: -; d_call: TRBD1; cdr3_aa: CASSFRDRGYEQYF; cdr3_nt: TGTGCCAGCAGTTTCCGGGACAGGGGCTACGAGCAGTACTTC
v_call: TRBV7-2; j_call: TRBJ2-5; clone_size: few; d_call: TRBD2; cdr3_aa: CASSRGGEETQYF; cdr3_nt: TGTGCCAGCAGCCGCGGGGGGGAAGAGACCCAGTACTTC
v_call: TRBV4-3; j_call: TRBJ2-7; clone_size: -; d_call: -; cdr3_aa: CASSQESQAAPYEQYF; cdr3_nt: TGCGCCAGCAGCCAAGAGTCTCAAGCCGCTCCCTACGAGCAGTACTTC
v_call: TRBV7-2; j_call: TRBJ2-1; clone_size: many; d_call: TRBD2; cdr3_aa: CASSKAGVAYNEQFF; cdr3_nt: TGTGCCAGCAGCAAAGCGGGAGTCGCCTACAATGAGCAGTTCTTC
v_call: TRBV6-2/TRBV6-3; j_call: TRBJ2-1; clone_size: few; d_call: -; cdr3_aa: CASSYSVLQTDTYNEQFF; cdr3_nt: TGTGCCAGCAGTTACTCCGTCCTTCAGACGGATACCTACAATGAGCAGTTCTTC
v_call: TRBV9; j_call: TRBJ2-5; clone_size: -; d_call: TRBD1; cdr3_aa: CASSAGTGQETQYF; cdr3_nt: TGTGCCAGCAGCGCCGGGACAGGTCAAGAGACCCAGTACTTC
v_call: TRBV27; j_call: TRBJ1-2; clone_size: many; d_call: TRBD1; cdr3_aa: CASSLRTGGAYGYTF; cdr3_nt: TGTGCCAGCAGTCTGAGGACAGGGGGCGCCTATGGCTACACCTTC
v_call: TRBV5-5; j_call: TRBJ2-3; clone_size: few; d_call: TRBD2; cdr3_aa: CASTWTARGGDTQYF; cdr3_nt: TGTGCCAGCACCTGGACAGCCCGCGGGGGGGATACGCAGTATTTT
v_call: TRBV9; j_call: TRBJ2-2; clone_size: -; d_call: TRBD2; cdr3_aa: CASSVAGGHTGELFF; cdr3_nt: TGTGCCAGCAGCGTAGCGGGGGGACACACCGGGGAGCTGTTTTTT
v_call: TRBV7-2; j_call: TRBJ1-1; clone_size: -; d_call: -; cdr3_aa: CASSLGHFSSTEAFF; cdr3_nt: TGTGCCAGCAGCTTAGGACACTTCTCGAGCACTGAAGCTTTCTTT
v_call: TRBV6-2/TRBV6-3; j_call: TRBJ2-1; clone_size: few; d_call: TRBD2; cdr3_aa: CASSYPTSGGAGTYNEQFF; cdr3_nt: TGTGCCAGCAGTTACCCGACTAGCGGGGGGGCTGGGACCTACAATGAGCAGTTCTTC
v_call: TRBV10-2; j_call: TRBJ2-7; clone_size: few; d_call: TRBD1; cdr3_aa: CASSQTGTGPYEQYF; cdr3_nt: TGCGCCAGCAGCCAAACCGGGACAGGGCCCTACGAGCAGTACTTC
v_call: TRBV12-3/TRBV12-4; j_call: TRBJ2-7; clone_size: few; d_call: -; cdr3_aa: CASSFGSAHLEQYF; cdr3_nt: TGTGCCAGCAGTTTTGGCAGCGCACACCTGGAGCAGTACTTC
v_call: TRBV7-6; j_call: TRBJ2-1; clone_size: few; d_call: -; cdr3_aa: CASSLGIYNEQFF; cdr3_nt: TGTGCCAGCAGCTTAGGCATCTACAATGAGCAGTTCTTC
v_call: TRBV11-2; j_call: TRBJ2-7; clone_size: -; d_call: TRBD1; cdr3_aa: CASSPKVDRTPWHEQYF; cdr3_nt: TGTGCCAGCAGCCCGAAAGTGGACAGGACCCCTTGGCACGAGCAGTACTTC
v_call: TRBV6-2/TRBV6-3; j_call: TRBJ2-7; clone_size: -; d_call: -; cdr3_aa: CASSYRDGQGVEQYF; cdr3_nt: TGTGCCAGCAGTTACAGGGACGGACAAGGCGTCGAGCAGTACTTC
v_call: TRBV20-1; j_call: TRBJ1-4; clone_size: many; d_call: -; cdr3_aa: CSADQGRKLFF; cdr3_nt: TGCAGTGCGGACCAGGGCCGCAAACTGTTTTTT
v_call: TRBV28; j_call: TRBJ2-3; clone_size: -; d_call: -; cdr3_aa: CASSLTMGGDTQYF; cdr3_nt: TGTGCCAGCAGTTTAACGATGGGGGGCGATACGCAGTATTTT
v_call: TRBV7-2; j_call: TRBJ2-5; clone_size: -; d_call: TRBD1; cdr3_aa: CASSTRTGRAGETQYF; cdr3_nt: TGTGCCAGCAGCACCCGGACAGGCCGGGCAGGGGAGACCCAGTACTTC
v_call: TRBV2; j_call: TRBJ1-6; clone_size: few; d_call: -; cdr3_aa: CASSAIERAPLHF; cdr3_nt: TGTGCCAGCAGTGCCATCGAACGGGCACCCCTCCACTTT
v_call: TRBV6-2/TRBV6-3; j_call: TRBJ2-3; clone_size: many; d_call: TRBD2; cdr3_aa: CASSYPVEPCGRSTDTQYF; cdr3_nt: TGTGCCAGCAGTTACCCTGTTGAACCCTGCGGGAGGAGCACAGATACGCAGTATTTT
v_call: TRBV5-1; j_call: TRBJ2-1; clone_size: -; d_call: -; cdr3_aa: CASSHPFLSNEQFF; cdr3_nt: TGCGCCAGCAGCCACCCGTTTTTGAGCAATGAGCAGTTCTTC
v_call: TRBV5-1; j_call: TRBJ2-3; clone_size: -; d_call: TRBD1; cdr3_aa: CASSFSPGTDRSYTQCF; cdr3_nt: TGCGCCAGCAGCTTTTCACCCGGGACAGATCGCTCTTATACGCAGTGTTTT
v_call: TRBV4-1; j_call: TRBJ1-2; clone_size: -; d_call: TRBD1; cdr3_aa: CASSQLTGTDVNGYTF; cdr3_nt: TGCGCCAGCAGCCAACTCACTGGGACAGATGTGAATGGCTACACCTTC
v_call: TRBV24-1; j_call: TRBJ1-2; clone_size: many; d_call: -; cdr3_aa: CATSDSDGYGYTF; cdr3_nt: TGTGCCACCAGTGATTCTGACGGCTATGGCTACACCTTC
v_call: TRBV9; j_call: TRBJ2-7; clone_size: -; d_call: TRBD2; cdr3_aa: CASSPCYLAVTYEQYF; cdr3_nt: TGTGCCAGCAGCCCCTGTTATCTAGCGGTCACCTACGAGCAGTACTTC
v_call: TRBV4-1; j_call: TRBJ2-1; clone_size: -; d_call: TRBD2; cdr3_aa: CASSQPAGVTTGEQFF; cdr3_nt: TGCGCCAGCAGCCAGCCAGCGGGAGTAACTACCGGGGAGCAGTTCTTC
v_call: TRBV20-1; j_call: TRBJ1-5; clone_size: -; d_call: -; cdr3_aa: CSAGGPSNQPQHF; cdr3_nt: TGCAGTGCTGGGGGTCCTAGCAATCAGCCCCAGCATTTT
v_call: TRBV5-1; j_call: TRBJ2-1; clone_size: many; d_call: TRBD1; cdr3_aa: CASSLGLQGVNEQFF; cdr3_nt: TGCGCCAGCAGCTTGGGTCTCCAGGGGGTAAATGAGCAGTTCTTC
v_call: TRBV6-4; j_call: TRBJ2-3; clone_size: many; d_call: -; cdr3_aa: CASSPKEADTQYF; cdr3_nt: TGTGCCAGCAGTCCTAAAGAGGCAGATACGCAGTATTTT
v_call: TRBV28; j_call: TRBJ2-7; clone_size: few; d_call: -; cdr3_aa: CASSLSHTSSYEQYF; cdr3_nt: TGTGCCAGCAGTTTGAGTCACACCAGCTCCTACGAGCAGTACTTC
v_call: TRBV6-4; j_call: TRBJ2-1; clone_size: many; d_call: -; cdr3_aa: CASSDSGQPNEQFF; cdr3_nt: TGTGCCAGCAGTGACTCAGGGCAGCCTAATGAGCAGTTCTTC
v_call: TRBV4-1; j_call: TRBJ2-7; clone_size: -; d_call: TRBD2; cdr3_aa: CASSQGSGGNEQYF; cdr3_nt: TGCGCCAGCAGCCAAGGATCGGGAGGGAACGAGCAGTACTTC
v_call: TRBV6-1; j_call: TRBJ2-5; clone_size: few; d_call: TRBD2; cdr3_aa: CATIAGERQTQYF; cdr3_nt: TGTGCCACCATAGCGGGGGAGCGTCAGACCCAGTACTTC
v_call: TRBV28; j_call: TRBJ2-1; clone_size: many; d_call: -; cdr3_aa: CASSLGKMSSYNEQFF; cdr3_nt: TGTGCCAGCAGTTTAGGGAAAATGAGCTCCTACAATGAGCAGTTCTTC
v_call: TRBV5-5; j_call: TRBJ2-1; clone_size: -; d_call: -; cdr3_aa: CASSPRLDMYNEQFF; cdr3_nt: TGTGCCAGCAGCCCCCGATTGGACATGTACAATGAGCAGTTCTTC
v_call: TRBV27; j_call: TRBJ1-1; clone_size: -; d_call: -; cdr3_aa: CASSLEGGGTEAFF; cdr3_nt: TGTGCCAGCAGTTTAGAGGGCGGCGGCACTGAAGCTTTCTTT
v_call: TRBV19; j_call: TRBJ2-1; clone_size: many; d_call: -; cdr3_aa: CASSIWLANEQFF; cdr3_nt: TGTGCCAGTAGTATCTGGCTAGCCAATGAGCAGTTCTTC